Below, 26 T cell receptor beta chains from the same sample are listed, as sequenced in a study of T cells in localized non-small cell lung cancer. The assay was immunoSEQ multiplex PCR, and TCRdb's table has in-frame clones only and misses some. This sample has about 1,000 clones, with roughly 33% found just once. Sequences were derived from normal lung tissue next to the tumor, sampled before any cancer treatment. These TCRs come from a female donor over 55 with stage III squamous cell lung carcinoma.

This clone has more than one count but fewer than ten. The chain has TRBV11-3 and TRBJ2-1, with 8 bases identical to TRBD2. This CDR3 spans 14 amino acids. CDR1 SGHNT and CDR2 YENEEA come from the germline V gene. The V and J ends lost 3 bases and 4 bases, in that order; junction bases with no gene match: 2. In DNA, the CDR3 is TGTGCCAGCAGCTTGATAGCGGGGTACAATGAGCAGTTCTTC. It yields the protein CASSLIAGYNEQFF.

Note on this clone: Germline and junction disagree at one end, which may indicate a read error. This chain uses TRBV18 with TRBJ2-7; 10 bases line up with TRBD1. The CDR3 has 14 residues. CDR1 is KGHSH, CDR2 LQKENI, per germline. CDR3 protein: CASSPPTGGYEQYF. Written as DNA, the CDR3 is TGTGCCAGCTCACCACCGACAGGGGGCTACGAACAGTACTTC.

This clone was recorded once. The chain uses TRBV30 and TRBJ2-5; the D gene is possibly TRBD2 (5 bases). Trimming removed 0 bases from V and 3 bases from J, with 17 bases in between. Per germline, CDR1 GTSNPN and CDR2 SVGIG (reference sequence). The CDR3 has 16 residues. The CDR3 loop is CAWSVSGSRGKETQYF. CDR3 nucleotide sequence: TGTGCCTGGAGTGTATCGGGTAGTCGGGGAAAAGAGACCCAGTACTTC.

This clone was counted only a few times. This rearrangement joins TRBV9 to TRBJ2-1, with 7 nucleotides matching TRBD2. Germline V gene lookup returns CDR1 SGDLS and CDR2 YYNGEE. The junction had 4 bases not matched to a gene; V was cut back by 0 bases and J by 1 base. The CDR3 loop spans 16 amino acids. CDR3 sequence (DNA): TGTGCCAGCAGCGTAGGGGGTAGCGGGTCCTACAATGAGCAGTTCTTC. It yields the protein CASSVGGSGSYNEQFF.

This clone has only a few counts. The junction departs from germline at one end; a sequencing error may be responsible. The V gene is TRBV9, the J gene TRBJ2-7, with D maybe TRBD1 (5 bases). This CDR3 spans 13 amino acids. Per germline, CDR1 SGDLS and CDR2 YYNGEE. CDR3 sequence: CASSETQGHEQYF. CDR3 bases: TGTGCCAGCAGTGAAACGCAGGGCCACGAGCAATACTTC.

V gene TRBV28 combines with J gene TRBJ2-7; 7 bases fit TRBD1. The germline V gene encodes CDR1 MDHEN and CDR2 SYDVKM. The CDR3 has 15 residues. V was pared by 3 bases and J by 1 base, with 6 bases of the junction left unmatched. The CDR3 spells CASSFRGSASYEQYF. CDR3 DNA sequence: TGTGCCAGCAGTTTCAGGGGGTCGGCTTCCTACGAGCAGTACTTC.

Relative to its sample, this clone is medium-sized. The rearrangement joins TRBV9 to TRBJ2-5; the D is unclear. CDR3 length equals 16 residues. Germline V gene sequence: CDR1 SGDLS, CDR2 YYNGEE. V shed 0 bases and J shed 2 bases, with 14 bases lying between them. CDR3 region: CASSVASVDSQETQYF. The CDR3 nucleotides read TGTGCCAGCAGCGTAGCCTCGGTTGACTCTCAAGAGACCCAGTACTTC.

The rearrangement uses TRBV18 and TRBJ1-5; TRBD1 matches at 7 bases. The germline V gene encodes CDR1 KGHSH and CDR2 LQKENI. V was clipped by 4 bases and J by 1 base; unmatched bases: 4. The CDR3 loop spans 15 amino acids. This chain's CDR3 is CASSLAGQSNQPQHF. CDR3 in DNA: TGTGCCAGCTCACTGGCGGGACAGAGCAATCAGCCCCAGCATTTT.

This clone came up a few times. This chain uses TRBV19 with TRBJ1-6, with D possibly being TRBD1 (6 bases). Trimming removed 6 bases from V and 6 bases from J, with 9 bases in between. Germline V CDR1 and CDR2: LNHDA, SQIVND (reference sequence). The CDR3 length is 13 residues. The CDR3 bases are TGTGCCAGTAGGGGGGCTGGTAATTCACCCCTCCACTTT. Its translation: CASRGAGNSPLHF.

The DNA of the CDR3 is TGTGCCAGCAGTTTTCGGGAGTATGGCTACACCTTC. Translating it yields CASSFREYGYTF. The chain combines TRBV28 with TRBJ1-2; D call uncertain. The CDR3 loop spans 12 amino acids. Trimming left V 3 bases short and J 5 bases short, with 7 bases between. Per the germline V gene, CDR1 is MDHEN and CDR2 is SYDVKM.

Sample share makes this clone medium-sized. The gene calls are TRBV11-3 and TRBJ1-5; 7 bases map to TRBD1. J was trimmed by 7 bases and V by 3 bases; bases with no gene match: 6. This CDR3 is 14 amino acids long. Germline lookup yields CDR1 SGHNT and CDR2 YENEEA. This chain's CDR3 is CASSLEGGDQPQHF. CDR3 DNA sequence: TGTGCCAGCAGCTTGGAAGGGGGCGACCAGCCCCAGCATTTT.

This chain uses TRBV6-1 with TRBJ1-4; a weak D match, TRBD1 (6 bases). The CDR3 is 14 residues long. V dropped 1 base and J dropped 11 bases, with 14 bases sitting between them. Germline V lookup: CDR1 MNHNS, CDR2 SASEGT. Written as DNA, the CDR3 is TGTGCCAGCAGTGAAGGCAGGGAGGGGGGGAAACTGTTTTTT. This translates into CASSEGREGGKLFF.

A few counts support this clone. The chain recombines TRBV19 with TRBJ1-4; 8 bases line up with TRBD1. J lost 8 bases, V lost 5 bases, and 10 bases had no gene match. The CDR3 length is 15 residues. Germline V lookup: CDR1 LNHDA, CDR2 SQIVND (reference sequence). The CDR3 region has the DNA TGTGCCAGTAGTCCGCCTTCAGGGGGCAGGGAAAAACTGTTTTTT. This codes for CASSPPSGGREKLFF.

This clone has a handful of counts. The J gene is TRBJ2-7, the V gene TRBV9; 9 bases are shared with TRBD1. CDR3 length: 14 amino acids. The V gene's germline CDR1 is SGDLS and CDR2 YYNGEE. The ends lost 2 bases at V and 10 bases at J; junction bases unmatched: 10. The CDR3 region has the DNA TGTGCCAGCAGCGTGGGGACAGGGAGATGGTTACAGTACTTC. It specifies CASSVGTGRWLQYF.

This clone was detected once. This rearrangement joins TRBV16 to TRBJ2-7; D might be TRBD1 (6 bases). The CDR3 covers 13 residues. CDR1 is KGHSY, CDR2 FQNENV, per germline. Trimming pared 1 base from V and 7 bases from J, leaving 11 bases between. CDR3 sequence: CASSQYRGSEQYF. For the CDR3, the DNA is TGTGCCAGCAGCCAATATAGGGGGTCGGAGCAGTACTTC.

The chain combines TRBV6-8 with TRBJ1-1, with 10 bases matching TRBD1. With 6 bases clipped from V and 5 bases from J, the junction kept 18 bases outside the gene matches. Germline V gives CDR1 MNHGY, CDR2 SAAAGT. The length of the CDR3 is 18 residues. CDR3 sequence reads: CASSPMPGQGGRTTEAFF. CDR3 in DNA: TGTGCCAGCAGCCCAATGCCCGGACAGGGGGGGAGGACTACTGAAGCTTTCTTT.

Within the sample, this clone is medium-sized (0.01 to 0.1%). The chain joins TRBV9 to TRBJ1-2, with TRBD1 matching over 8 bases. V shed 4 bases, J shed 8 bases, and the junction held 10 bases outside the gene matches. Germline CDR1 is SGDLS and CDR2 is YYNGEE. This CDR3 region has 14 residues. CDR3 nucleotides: TGTGCCAGCAGCCTAGGGCAGGGGGCGGAAGGCTACACCTTC. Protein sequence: CASSLGQGAEGYTF.

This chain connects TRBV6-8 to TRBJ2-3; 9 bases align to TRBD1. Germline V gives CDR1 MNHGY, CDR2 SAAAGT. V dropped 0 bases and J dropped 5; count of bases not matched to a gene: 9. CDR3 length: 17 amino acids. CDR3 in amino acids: CASSYSGRDRAEDTQYF. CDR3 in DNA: TGTGCCAGCAGTTACTCGGGACGGGACAGGGCTGAAGATACGCAGTATTTT.

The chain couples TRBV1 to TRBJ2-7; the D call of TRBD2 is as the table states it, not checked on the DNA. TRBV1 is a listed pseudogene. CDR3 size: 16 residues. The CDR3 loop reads CASSQDTSGATYEQYF. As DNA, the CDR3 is TGCGCCAGCAGCCAAGATACTAGCGGGGCAACCTACGAGCAGTACTTC.

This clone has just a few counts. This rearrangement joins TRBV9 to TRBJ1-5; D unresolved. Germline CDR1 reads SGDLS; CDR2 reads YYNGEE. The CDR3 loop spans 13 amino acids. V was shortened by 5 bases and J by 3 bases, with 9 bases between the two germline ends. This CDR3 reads CASSEHVNQPQHF. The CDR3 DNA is TGTGCCAGCAGTGAACATGTCAATCAGCCCCAGCATTTT.

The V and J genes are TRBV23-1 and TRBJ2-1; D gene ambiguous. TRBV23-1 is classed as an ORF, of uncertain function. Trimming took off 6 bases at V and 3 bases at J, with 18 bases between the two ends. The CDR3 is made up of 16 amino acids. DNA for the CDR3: TGCGCCAGCAGCCAACTCGTGGAGTCGGACTACAATGAGCAGTTCTTC. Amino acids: CASSQLVESDYNEQFF.

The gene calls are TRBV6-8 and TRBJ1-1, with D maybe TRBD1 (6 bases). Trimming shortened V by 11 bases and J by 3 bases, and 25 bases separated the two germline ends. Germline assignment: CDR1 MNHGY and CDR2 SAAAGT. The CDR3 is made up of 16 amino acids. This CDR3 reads CAGQQGGGWVHTEAFF. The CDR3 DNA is TGTGCCGGCCAACAAGGGGGGGGTTGGGTGCACACTGAAGCTTTCTTT.

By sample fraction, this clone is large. CDR3 amino acids: CASSWGTPNTEAFF. CDR3 bases: TGTGCCAGCAGTTGGGGCACCCCGAACACTGAAGCTTTCTTT. V and J are TRBV25-1 and TRBJ1-1; maybe TRBD1 (5 bases). V lost 5 bases to trimming and J lost 1 base, with 11 bases between them. The germline V gene encodes CDR1 MGHDK and CDR2 SYGVNS. The length of the CDR3 is 14 residues.

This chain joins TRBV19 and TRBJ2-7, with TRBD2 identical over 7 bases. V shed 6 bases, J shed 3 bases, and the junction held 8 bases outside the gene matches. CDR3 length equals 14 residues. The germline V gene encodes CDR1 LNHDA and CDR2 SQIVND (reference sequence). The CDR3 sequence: CASRIRAGNYEQYF. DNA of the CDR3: TGTGCCAGTAGAATCCGAGCGGGGAACTACGAGCAGTACTTC.

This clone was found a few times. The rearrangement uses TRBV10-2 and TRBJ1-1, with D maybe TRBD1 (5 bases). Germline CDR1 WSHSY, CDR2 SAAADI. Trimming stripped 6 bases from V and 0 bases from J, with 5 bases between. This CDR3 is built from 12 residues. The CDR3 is CASRGLNTEAFF. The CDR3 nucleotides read TGCGCCAGCAGGGGGCTGAACACTGAAGCTTTCTTT.

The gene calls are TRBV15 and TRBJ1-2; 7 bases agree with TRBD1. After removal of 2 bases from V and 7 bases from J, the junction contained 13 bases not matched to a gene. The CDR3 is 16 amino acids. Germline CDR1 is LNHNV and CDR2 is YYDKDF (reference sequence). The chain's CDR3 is CATSRSEGARRSGYTF. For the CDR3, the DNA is TGTGCCACCAGCAGATCGGAGGGGGCGCGAAGGAGTGGCTACACCTTC. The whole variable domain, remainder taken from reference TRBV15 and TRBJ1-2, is DAMVIQNPRYQVTQFGKPVTLSCSQTLNHNVMYWYQQKSSQAPKLLFHYYDKDFNNEADTPDNFQSRRPNTSFCFLDIRSPGLGDTAMYLCATSRSEGARRSGYTFGSGTRLTVV.